This record covers a single T cell receptor (beta chain). Its specificity is not known. The data are from a study of CD8 T cells in ankylosing spondylitis. Regarding the study as a whole: Characteristic, it appeared, of ankylosing spondylitis blood was a TCR beta motif of eight highly homologous variants.

Using quantitative 5'-RACE with molecular barcodes, the authors made TCR beta libraries. Each CDR3 protein is one row after TCRdb ran MiXCR on the 5' RACE reads. The data show about 440,000 distinct CDR3 sequences, roughly 15% seen once. The CDR3 consists of 13 residues. CDR1 is SGDLS and CDR2 is YYNGEE in the germline V gene. V was shortened by 0 bases and J by 2 bases, with 6 bases between the two germline ends. The sequence came from a male donor with ankylosing spondylitis. Source material: blood, either unsorted or a sorted T cell fraction (not recorded which). The V and J genes are TRBV9 and TRBJ2-7; D gene ambiguous. The chain's CDR3 is CASSVGPAYEQYF. The CDR3, as DNA: TGTGCCAGCAGCGTAGGACCCGCCTACGAGCAGTACTTC. The full variable domain, with the rest looked up from reference TRBV9 and TRBJ2-7, is DSGVTQTPKHLITATGQRVTLRCSPRSGDLSVYWYQQSLDQGLQFLIQYYNGEERAKGNILERFSAQQFPDLHSELNLSSLELGDSALYFCASSVGPAYEQYFGPGTRLTVT.